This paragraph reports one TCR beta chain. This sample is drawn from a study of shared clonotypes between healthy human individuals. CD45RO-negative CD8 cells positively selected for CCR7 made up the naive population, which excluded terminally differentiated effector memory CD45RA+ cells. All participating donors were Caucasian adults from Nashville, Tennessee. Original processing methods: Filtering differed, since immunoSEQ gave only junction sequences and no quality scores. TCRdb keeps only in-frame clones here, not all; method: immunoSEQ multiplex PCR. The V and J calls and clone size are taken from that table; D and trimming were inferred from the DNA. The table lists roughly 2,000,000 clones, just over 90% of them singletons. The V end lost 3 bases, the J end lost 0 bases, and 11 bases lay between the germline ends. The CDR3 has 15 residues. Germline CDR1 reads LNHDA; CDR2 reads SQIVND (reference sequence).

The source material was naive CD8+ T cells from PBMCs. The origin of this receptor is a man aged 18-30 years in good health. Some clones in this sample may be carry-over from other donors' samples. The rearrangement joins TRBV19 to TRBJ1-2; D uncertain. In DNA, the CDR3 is TGTGCCAGTAGTATGGCGGTTAATCCTAACTATGGCTACACCTTC. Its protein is CASSMAVNPNYGYTF.